This T cell receptor beta chain was sequenced during a study of CXCR3-negative and CXCR3-positive naive CD8 T cells. Study-wide results and limits: Comparably high diversity marked both naive subsets, whereas memory CD8+ cells had much lower diversity. Naive CXCR3-positive cells had TRB CDR3s more hydrophobic than those of CXCR3-negative naive cells. The naive subsets expressed comparable surface CD5, and the authors inferred TCR strength from TRB CDR3 properties.

The authors made the TRB cDNA libraries by 5' RACE using UMI labels. TCRdb re-analyzed the 5' RACE reads; it lists each CDR3 protein once, without DNA. This sample contains about 98,000 distinct CDR3 sequences. In regard to this clonotype: As yet, its antigen is unknown.

Looked up from germline, CDR1 is SGHVS and CDR2 is FNYEAQ. CDR3 length: 15 amino acids. The genes are TRBV7-6 and TRBJ2-7; TCRdb proposes TRBD1, but this gene call is untestable without DNA. The sequence derives from a human donor in good health. Some clones in this sample may be carry-over from other donors' samples. The sample comprised naive CXCR3+ CD8+ T cells from blood. Subset noted: CD45RO-CCR7+CD27+CD95- naive CD8+ T cells expressing CXCR3 (TNR3+). CDR3 sequence reads: CASSDSWGQGNEQCF.